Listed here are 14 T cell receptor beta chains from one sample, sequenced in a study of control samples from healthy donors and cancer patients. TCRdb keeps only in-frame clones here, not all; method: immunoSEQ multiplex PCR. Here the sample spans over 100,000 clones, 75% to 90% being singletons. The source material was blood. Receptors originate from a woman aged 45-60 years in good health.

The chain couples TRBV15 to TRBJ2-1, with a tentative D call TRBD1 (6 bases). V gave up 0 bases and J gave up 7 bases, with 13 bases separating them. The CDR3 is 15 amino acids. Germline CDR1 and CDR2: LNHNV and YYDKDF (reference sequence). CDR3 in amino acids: CATSRDIRGGNEQFF. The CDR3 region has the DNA TGTGCCACCAGCAGAGATATCAGGGGTGGGAATGAGCAGTTCTTC.

CDR3 bases: TGTGCCAGCAGGGGACAGGGCGTCTGGACGCAGTATTTT. Amino acid sequence: CASRGQGVWTQYF. The V and J genes are TRBV6-5 and TRBJ2-3, with 9 bases identical to TRBD1. The CDR3 sequence is 13 residues long. The trim removed 6 bases at V and 9 bases at J, leaving 7 bases unmatched. Germline lookup yields CDR1 MNHEY and CDR2 SVGAGI.

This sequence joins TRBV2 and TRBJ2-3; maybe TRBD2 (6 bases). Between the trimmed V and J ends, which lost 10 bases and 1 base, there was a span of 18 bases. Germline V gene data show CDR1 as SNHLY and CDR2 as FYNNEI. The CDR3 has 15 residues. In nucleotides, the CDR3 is TGTGCCACTTCCTGGACGGGGGACCGCACAGATACGCAGTATTTT. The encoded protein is CATSWTGDRTDTQYF. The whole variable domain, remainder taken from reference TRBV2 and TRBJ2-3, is EPEVTQTPSHQVTQMGQEVILRCVPISNHLYFYWYRQILGQKVEFLVSFYNNEISEKSEIFDDQFSVERPDGSNFTLKIRSTKLEDSAMYFCATSWTGDRTDTQYFGPGTRLTVL.

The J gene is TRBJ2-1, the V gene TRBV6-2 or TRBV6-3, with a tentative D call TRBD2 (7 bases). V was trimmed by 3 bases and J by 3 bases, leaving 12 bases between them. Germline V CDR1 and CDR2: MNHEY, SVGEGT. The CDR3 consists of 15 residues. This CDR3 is CASSYVGGGYNEQFF. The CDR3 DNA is TGTGCCAGCAGTTATGTGGGAGGGGGCTACAATGAGCAGTTCTTC.

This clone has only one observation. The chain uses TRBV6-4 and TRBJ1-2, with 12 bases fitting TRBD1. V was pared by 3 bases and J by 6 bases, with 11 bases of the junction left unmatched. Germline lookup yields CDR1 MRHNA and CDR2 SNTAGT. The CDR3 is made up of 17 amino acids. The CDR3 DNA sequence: TGTGCCAGCAGTGAGGAGTTTGGGACAGGGGGCGTGCATGGCTACACCTTC. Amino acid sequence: CASSEEFGTGGVHGYTF.

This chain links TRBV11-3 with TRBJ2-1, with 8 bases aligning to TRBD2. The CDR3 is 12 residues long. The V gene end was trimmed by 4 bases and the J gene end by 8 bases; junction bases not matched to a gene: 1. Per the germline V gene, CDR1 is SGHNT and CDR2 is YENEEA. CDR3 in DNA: TGTGCCAGCAGCTCTAGCGGGTATGAGCAGTTCTTC. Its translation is CASSSSGYEQFF.

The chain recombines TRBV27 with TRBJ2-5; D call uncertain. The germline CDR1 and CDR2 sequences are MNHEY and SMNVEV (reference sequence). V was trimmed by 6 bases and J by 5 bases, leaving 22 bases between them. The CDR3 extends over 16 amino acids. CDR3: CASSSNWDPPTETQYF. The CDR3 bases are TGTGCCAGCAGCTCAAACTGGGATCCGCCTACCGAGACCCAGTACTTC.

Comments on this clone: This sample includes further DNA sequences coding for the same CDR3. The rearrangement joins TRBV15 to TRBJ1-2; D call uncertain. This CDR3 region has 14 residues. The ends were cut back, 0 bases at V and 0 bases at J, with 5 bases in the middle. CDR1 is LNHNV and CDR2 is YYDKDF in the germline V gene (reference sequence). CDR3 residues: CATSRDGANYGYTF. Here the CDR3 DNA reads TGTGCCACCAGCAGAGATGGGGCTAACTATGGCTACACCTTC.

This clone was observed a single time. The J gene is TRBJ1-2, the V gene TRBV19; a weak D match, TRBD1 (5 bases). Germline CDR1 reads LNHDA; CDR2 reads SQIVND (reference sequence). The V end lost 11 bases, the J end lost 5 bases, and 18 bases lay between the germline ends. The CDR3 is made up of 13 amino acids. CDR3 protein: CASRRRDLYGYTF. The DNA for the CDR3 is TGTGCCTCCCGGCGCAGGGACCTTTATGGCTACACCTTC.

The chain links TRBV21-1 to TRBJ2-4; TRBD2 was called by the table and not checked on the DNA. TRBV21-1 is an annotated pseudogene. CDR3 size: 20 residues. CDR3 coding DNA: TGTGCCAGCAGCAAAACCCGATTCATTTTTCGGGGGGTAGCCAAAAACATTCAGTACTTC. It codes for CASSKTRFIFRGVAKNIQYF.

The CDR3 spells CASSSVRGQGATNYGYTF. In nucleotides, the CDR3 is TGTGCCAGCAGTTCGGTACGAGGGCAGGGGGCAACTAACTATGGCTACACCTTC. This chain connects TRBV27 to TRBJ1-2; 8 bases match TRBD1. CDR1 is MNHEY, CDR2 SMNVEV, per germline (reference sequence). The CDR3 length is 18 residues. J lost 0 bases, V lost 4 bases, and 13 bases had no gene match.

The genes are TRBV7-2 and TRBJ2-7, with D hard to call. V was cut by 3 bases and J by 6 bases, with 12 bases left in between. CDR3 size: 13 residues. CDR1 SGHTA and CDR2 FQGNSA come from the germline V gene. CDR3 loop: CASSLDLIGEQYF. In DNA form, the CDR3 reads TGTGCCAGCAGCTTGGACCTAATAGGCGAGCAGTACTTC.

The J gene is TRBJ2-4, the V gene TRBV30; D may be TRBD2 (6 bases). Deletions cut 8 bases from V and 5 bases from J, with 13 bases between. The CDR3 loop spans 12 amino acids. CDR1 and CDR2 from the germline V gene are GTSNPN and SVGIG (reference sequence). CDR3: CAGQTGENIQYF. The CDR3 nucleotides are TGTGCCGGACAAACGGGGGAAAACATTCAGTACTTC.

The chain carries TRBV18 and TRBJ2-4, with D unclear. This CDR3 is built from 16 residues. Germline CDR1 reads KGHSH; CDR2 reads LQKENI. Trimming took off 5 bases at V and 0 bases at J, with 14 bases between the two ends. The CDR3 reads CASSSTTGLAKNIQYF. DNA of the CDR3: TGTGCCAGCTCATCAACCACGGGTTTAGCCAAAAACATTCAGTACTTC.